This TCR beta chain was profiled in a study of blood T cell repertoires in COVID-19. As for the study in general: The United States, Italy and Spain provided the acute and convalescent COVID-19 samples. The cDNA or gDNA used as material had been derived from T cells, B-cell-depleted T cells, or PBMCs.

Authors' data handling: Nucleated cell number was recorded as an estimate derived from reference gene primer amplification. Only in-frame clones appear in the TCRdb table, and some are missing; sequencing was by immunoSEQ multiplex PCR. V and J calls and clone size are given by that table; D and trimming were obtained from the DNA. The table lists 130,000 to 150,000 clones, 87% of them singletons. The CDR3 runs 15 residues. V lost 4 bases, J lost 7 bases, and 6 bases stayed unmatched. The germline V gene has CDR1 SGHRS and CDR2 YFSETQ. The sequence was obtained from a man older than 75 with acute or convalescent COVID-19. The sequencing sample was made of peripheral blood. The V and J genes are TRBV5-1 and TRBJ1-5; 12 bases fit TRBD1. CDR3 region: CASSPGQGADQPQHF. The DNA for the CDR3 is TGCGCCAGCAGCCCGGGACAGGGGGCCGACCAGCCCCAGCATTTT.